Sequencing of this T cell receptor (beta chain) was carried out in a study of T cell repertoires in cytomegalovirus infection. Study summary: Alongside well-studied HLA-B-restricted CMV epitopes, recently identified HLA-C-restricted CMV epitopes were also used. It can be stated that public TCR beta signatures indicated CMV infection as well as a matching HLA type.

TCRdb re-derived calls from the reads in MiXCR, one entry per CDR3 protein. This sample has approximately 1,000,000 distinct CDR3 sequences, with less than 35% found just once. This clonotype was recorded a few times. Its antigen is not identified. From germline, CDR1 is SGHAT and CDR2 FQNNGV. The germline V and J ends were trimmed by 0 bases and 6 bases, with 11 bases remaining between them. The CDR3 loop spans 14 amino acids. The sample was cultured CD8+ T cells from PBMCs, taken from culture after CMV antigen stimulation. The clonotype was recovered from a human donor in good health (CMV status not recorded). Some clones in this sample may be carry-over from other donors' samples. The chain recombines TRBV11-2 with TRBJ1-2; D not resolved. The CDR3 here is CASSLEKFGDGYTF. CDR3 nucleotide sequence: TGTGCCAGCAGCTTAGAGAAGTTCGGTGATGGCTACACCTTC.